Shown below are 29 T cell receptor beta chains from a single sample sequenced in a study of blood T cell repertoires in COVID-19. Assay: immunoSEQ multiplex PCR; the TCRdb copy retains only in-frame clones and omits some. The data contain about 190,000 clones, roughly nine tenths of them singletons. Material: PBMCs or T cells enriched from blood (not recorded which). The origin of the receptors is a woman aged 40 to 49 in a cohort exposed to, infected with or recovered from COVID-19 (not recorded which).

This chain links TRBV7-9 with TRBJ1-2; D unresolved. Trimming took off 3 bases at V and 3 bases at J, with 14 bases between the two ends. CDR3 size: 15 residues. From germline, CDR1 is SEHNR and CDR2 FQNEAQ (reference sequence). CDR3: CASSFRPPEDYGYTF. Written as DNA, the CDR3 is TGTGCCAGCAGCTTCCGGCCCCCGGAGGACTATGGCTACACCTTC.

Only one count was recorded for this clone. The chain recombines TRBV19 with TRBJ1-1, with D perhaps matching TRBD1 (5 bases). V lost 9 bases to trimming and J lost 5 bases, with 19 bases between them. CDR1 is LNHDA and CDR2 is SQIVND in the germline V gene (reference sequence). This CDR3 has 14 amino acids. The CDR3 is CASEGRGVRTEAFF. DNA of the CDR3: TGTGCCAGCGAGGGGCGGGGGGTAAGAACTGAAGCTTTCTTT. Drawing the rest from reference TRBV19 and TRBJ1-1, the complete variable domain is DGGITQSPKYLFRKEGQNVTLSCEQNLNHDAMYWYRQDPGQGLRLIYYSQIVNDFQKGDIAEGYSVSREKKESFPLTVTSAQKNPTAFYLCASEGRGVRTEAFFGQGTRLTVV.

The chain couples TRBV5-5 to TRBJ1-2; D remains unclear. The CDR3 consists of 13 residues. The germline V gene encodes CDR1 SGHKS and CDR2 YYEKEE (reference sequence). Trimming stripped 1 base from V and 3 bases from J, with 7 bases between. The CDR3 region is CASSLTVDYGYTF. CDR3 sequence (DNA): TGTGCCAGCAGCTTGACGGTGGACTATGGCTACACCTTC.

The chain is built from TRBV6-5 and TRBJ2-2, with D perhaps matching TRBD2 (6 bases). The CDR3 length is 13 residues. Germline assignment: CDR1 MNHEY and CDR2 SVGAGI. Deletions cut 6 bases from V and 6 bases from J, with 11 bases between. The DNA of the CDR3 is TGTGCCAGCAGCCGGGACTCGTCCGGGGAGCTGTTTTTT. Translated, it gives CASSRDSSGELFF.

This chain links TRBV24-1 with TRBJ1-4, with 11 positions matching TRBD1. The V segment lost 3 bases and the J segment 7 bases; nucleotides outside the gene matches: 3. Germline V gene lookup returns CDR1 KGHDR and CDR2 SFDVKD. The CDR3 length is 15 residues. CDR3 region: CATSDRTGGSEKLFF. The CDR3 DNA reads TGTGCCACCAGTGATCGGACAGGGGGCAGTGAAAAACTGTTTTTT.

The V and J genes are TRBV7-2 and TRBJ1-1; D ambiguous. Looked up from germline, CDR1 is SGHTA and CDR2 is FQGNSA. The CDR3 covers 13 residues. V lost 3 bases and J lost 0, with 5 bases in between. In DNA, the CDR3 is TGTGCCAGCAGCTTGAGCCTGAACACTGAAGCTTTCTTT. It translates to CASSLSLNTEAFF.

The V gene is TRBV7-9, the J gene TRBJ2-1, with D uncertain. The CDR3 spans 16 residues. Germline V lookup: CDR1 SEHNR, CDR2 FQNEAQ (reference sequence). V lost 2 bases and J lost 0, with 11 bases in between. In nucleotides, the CDR3 is TGTGCCAGCAGCTTATTCCTAAAAAGCTCCTACAATGAGCAGTTCTTC. This gives the protein CASSLFLKSSYNEQFF.

J is TRBJ1-1 and V is TRBV11-2; D not resolved. The CDR3 is 13 amino acids. The germline V and J ends were trimmed by 1 base and 8 bases, with 11 bases remaining between them. Germline V gene sequence: CDR1 SGHAT, CDR2 FQNNGV. CDR3 sequence: CASSLGQALEAFF. The CDR3 DNA sequence: TGTGCCAGCAGCTTAGGGCAGGCCCTCGAAGCTTTCTTT.

This chain uses TRBV12-3 or TRBV12-4 with TRBJ1-6; D is uncertain. V lost 8 bases and J 0 bases, leaving 5 bases between the germline ends. The CDR3 loop spans 13 amino acids. DNA for the CDR3: TGTGCCAGCTGGAGCTCCTATAATTCACCCCTCCACTTT. It is translated as CASWSSYNSPLHF.

The chain couples TRBV2 to TRBJ1-2; 7 bases are a match to TRBD1. In germline, CDR1 is SNHLY, CDR2 FYNNEI. The V and J ends lost 0 bases and 8 bases, in that order; junction bases with no gene match: 9. The CDR3 length is 15 residues. In nucleotides, the CDR3 is TGTGCCAGCAGTGAAGCGCTAGGGGGCCCGGGAGGCTACACCTTC. It codes for CASSEALGGPGGYTF.

This chain uses TRBV19 with TRBJ2-1; D gene ambiguous. This CDR3 spans 16 amino acids. Germline-derived CDR1 and CDR2 are LNHDA and SQIVND (reference sequence). Trimming removed 5 bases at V and 5 bases at J, with 19 bases between. The CDR3 coding sequence is TGTGCCAGTAGTCTCTTTATCTCGGGTGTTAACAATGAGCAGTTCTTC. Translating gives CASSLFISGVNNEQFF.

The gene calls are TRBV30 and TRBJ2-3; possibly TRBD2 for D (5 bases). V was cut by 1 base and J by 6 bases, with 8 bases left in between. Germline lookup yields CDR1 GTSNPN and CDR2 SVGIG (reference sequence). The CDR3 extends over 12 amino acids. As DNA, the CDR3 is TGTGCCTGGAGTGGAACTAGTGATACGCAGTATTTT. It translates to CAWSGTSDTQYF.

Written as DNA, the CDR3 is TGCGCCAGCAGCTGGGCTACTGCGAACACTGAAGCTTTCTTT. Translated: CASSWATANTEAFF. The V gene is TRBV5-1, the J gene TRBJ1-1; the D is unclear. Germline lookup yields CDR1 SGHRS and CDR2 YFSETQ. The CDR3 runs to 14 residues. Trimming left V 3 bases short and J 1 base short, with 10 bases between.

This clone was recorded once. The chain has TRBV7-2 and TRBJ1-3, with D perhaps TRBD1 (5 bases). Germline V gene sequence: CDR1 SGHTA, CDR2 FQGNSA. CDR3 length: 13 residues. V was pared by 1 base and J by 4 bases, with 5 bases between. DNA for the CDR3: TGTGCCAGCAGCTTAGAGGGGGGAAACACCATATATTTT. Encoded protein: CASSLEGGNTIYF. Full variable domain (rest looked up from reference TRBV7-2 and TRBJ1-3): GAGVSQSPSNKVTEKGKDVELRCDPISGHTALYWYRQSLGQGLEFLIYFQGNSAPDKSGLPSDRFSAERTGGSVSTLTIQRTQQEDSAVYLCASSLEGGNTIYFGEGSWLTVV.

CDR3 amino acids: CASSISQGNTEAFF. In DNA, the CDR3 is TGTGCCAGTAGTATAAGCCAGGGAAACACTGAAGCTTTCTTT. The rearrangement uses TRBV19 and TRBJ1-1; maybe TRBD1 (5 bases). Trimming cost V 2 bases and J 2 bases, with 9 bases left between them. The CDR3 is 14 amino acids. The germline V gene has CDR1 LNHDA and CDR2 SQIVND (reference sequence).

This rearrangement joins TRBV27 to TRBJ1-1; 7 bases match TRBD1. The CDR3 sequence is 14 residues long. Germline CDR1 reads MNHEY; CDR2 reads SMNVEV (reference sequence). V lost 3 bases, J lost 6 bases, and 7 bases stayed unmatched. The CDR3 nucleotides read TGTGCCAGCAGTTTGTACAGGGGTACCCCTGAAGCTTTCTTT. Translation: CASSLYRGTPEAFF.

The chain joins TRBV27 to TRBJ2-7; D not resolved. CDR3 length equals 13 residues. With 3 bases removed from V and 3 bases from J, the gap between germline ends came to 9 bases. Germline lookup yields CDR1 MNHEY and CDR2 SMNVEV (reference sequence). DNA for the CDR3: TGTGCCAGCAGTTTTTCCTTCAGCTACGAGCAGTACTTC. This gives the protein CASSFSFSYEQYF.

The chain uses TRBV6-5 and TRBJ1-1, with D tentatively TRBD1 (6 bases). V lost 4 bases and J lost 4, with 13 bases in between. The CDR3 totals 14 residues. Germline loops: CDR1 MNHEY, CDR2 SVGAGI. CDR3 amino acids: CASSFNRVSTEAFF. The CDR3 DNA sequence: TGTGCCAGCAGTTTTAACAGGGTTAGCACTGAAGCTTTCTTT.

The chain uses TRBV3-1 (or the pseudogene TRBV3-2) and TRBJ2-7; D is unclear. CDR1 LGHDT and CDR2 YNNKEL come from the germline V gene (reference sequence). Trimming took 4 bases from V and 4 from J, leaving 11 bases between them. The CDR3 has 13 residues. The DNA of the CDR3 is TGTGCCAGCAGCCCCCGATTCCTATACGAGCAGTACTTC. Protein product: CASSPRFLYEQYF.

V is TRBV30 and J is TRBJ2-7; perhaps TRBD1 as D (6 bases). The CDR3 sequence is 16 residues long. Trimming left V 0 bases short and J 3 bases short, with 18 bases between. Per the germline V gene, CDR1 is GTSNPN and CDR2 is SVGIG (reference sequence). Here the CDR3 reads CAWSVPFQTGFYEQYF. CDR3 sequence (DNA): TGTGCCTGGAGTGTACCCTTCCAGACAGGATTCTACGAGCAGTACTTC.

This clone was detected only once. V usage is TRBV5-4 and J usage is TRBJ2-5, with 7 nucleotides matching TRBD1. This CDR3 has 15 amino acids. With V trimmed by 1 base and J by 5 bases, 8 bases remained unmatched. Germline values: CDR1 SGHNT, CDR2 YYREEE (reference sequence). DNA of the CDR3: TGTGCCAGCAGCTTGCGGCAGGGGGACGACGAGACCCAGTACTTC. This encodes CASSLRQGDDETQYF. Combining the CDR3 with reference TRBV5-4 and TRBJ2-5 gives the whole variable domain ETGVTQSPTHLIKTRGQQVTLRCSSQSGHNTVSWYQQALGQGPQFIFQYYREEENGRGNFPPRFSGLQFPNYSSELNVNALELDDSALYLCASSLRQGDDETQYFGPGTRLLVL.

This chain links TRBV4-1 with TRBJ1-2; D possibly corresponds to TRBD1 (6 bases). This CDR3 spans 15 amino acids. Germline V gene data show CDR1 as MGHRA and CDR2 as YSYEKL. The germline V and J ends were trimmed by 1 base and 0 bases, with 9 bases remaining between them. DNA of the CDR3: TGCGCCAGCAGCCAAGGACAGGAGACTAACTATGGCTACACCTTC. This translates into CASSQGQETNYGYTF.

V usage is TRBV14 and J usage is TRBJ1-2; a weak D match, TRBD1 (5 bases). This CDR3 is built from 16 residues. Germline V CDR1 and CDR2: SGHDN, FVKESK. Deletions cut 4 bases from V and 3 bases from J, with 18 bases between. The CDR3 nucleotides read TGTGCCAGCAGCCTCGTGGGGAAGGGGCATTACTATGGCTACACCTTC. Its protein product is CASSLVGKGHYYGYTF.

The genes are TRBV14 and TRBJ2-1; the match to TRBD2 covers 10 bases. V gave up 1 base and J gave up 10 bases; unmatched junction bases: 1. The length of the CDR3 is 13 residues. Germline lookup yields CDR1 SGHDN and CDR2 FVKESK. As DNA, the CDR3 is TGTGCCAGCAGCCAAGCACTAGCGGGGGAGCAGTTCTTC. It specifies CASSQALAGEQFF.

This sequence joins TRBV12-5 and TRBJ2-7, with a weak D call TRBD2 (6 bases). Germline loops: CDR1 LGHNT, CDR2 FRNRAP. V lost 2 bases to trimming and J lost 2 bases, with 13 bases between them. The CDR3 spans 15 residues. DNA for the CDR3: TGTGCTAGTGGTTTGTTCCCGGGAGTCCCCTACGAGCAGTACTTC. Its translation: CASGLFPGVPYEQYF.

V gene TRBV13 combines with J gene TRBJ1-2; D might be TRBD1 (5 bases). The germline V and J ends were trimmed by 5 bases and 3 bases, with 16 bases remaining between them. This CDR3 comprises 15 residues. Germline lookup yields CDR1 PRHDT and CDR2 FYEKMQ (reference sequence). CDR3: CASSPRGAGHYGYTF. DNA of the CDR3: TGTGCCAGCAGCCCTCGTGGGGCAGGGCACTATGGCTACACCTTC.

V gene TRBV6-5 combines with J gene TRBJ2-5, with 8 bases lining up with TRBD1. V gave up 5 bases and J gave up 2 bases; unmatched junction bases: 4. From germline, CDR1 is MNHEY and CDR2 SVGAGI. This CDR3 is built from 14 residues. CDR3 residues: CASSHRGRQETQYF. DNA for the CDR3: TGTGCCAGCAGTCACAGGGGGAGACAAGAGACCCAGTACTTC.

The V call is TRBV14, the J call TRBJ2-1; TRBD2 matches 13 bases. Germline trimming cut 4 bases from V and 1 base from J; bases unmatched to any gene: 4. This CDR3 contains 17 residues. The V gene's germline CDR1 is SGHDN and CDR2 FVKESK. DNA of the CDR3: TGTGCCAGCAGCCGGACTAGCGGGAGTAGATCCTACAATGAGCAGTTCTTC. Protein: CASSRTSGSRSYNEQFF.

This sequence joins TRBV29-1 and TRBJ1-1; no firm D call. The CDR3 has 12 amino acids. Per germline, CDR1 SQVTM and CDR2 ANQGSEA. Trimming stripped 6 bases from V and 4 bases from J, with 12 bases between. In DNA form, the CDR3 reads TGCAGCGTCGATCTCGGGTTCACTGAAGCTTTCTTT. Translating it yields CSVDLGFTEAFF.